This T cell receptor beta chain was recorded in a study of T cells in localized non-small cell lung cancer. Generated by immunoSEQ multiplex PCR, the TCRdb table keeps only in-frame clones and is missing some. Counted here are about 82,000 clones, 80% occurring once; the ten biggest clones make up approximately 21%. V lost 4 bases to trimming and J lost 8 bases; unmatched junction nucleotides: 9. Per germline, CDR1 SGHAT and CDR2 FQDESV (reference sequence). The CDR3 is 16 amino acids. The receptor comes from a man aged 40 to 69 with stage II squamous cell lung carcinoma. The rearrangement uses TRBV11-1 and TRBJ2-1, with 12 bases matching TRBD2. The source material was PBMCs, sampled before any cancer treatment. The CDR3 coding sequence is TGTGCCAGCAGCTCACTAGCGGGGGGCCACCGGGATGAGCAGTTCTTC. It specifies CASSSLAGGHRDEQFF.